The sequence of this TCR beta chain was determined in a study of T cell responses to AZD1222 COVID-19 vaccine. Study summary: Whether given at about 4 or about 12 weeks, second doses were pooled.

Unmatched junction bases numbered 6, after V lost 4 bases and J lost 0 bases. CDR1 and CDR2 (germline): MDHEN, SYDVKM. The CDR3 spans 16 residues. TCRdb's table, derived via immunoSEQ multiplex PCR, lists solely in-frame clones and lacks some. The table has 100,000 to 150,000 clones, about nine tenths seen once. The origin of this receptor is an adult in good health. Specimen: peripheral blood, collected on day 0 of AZD1222 vaccination. This chain joins TRBV28 and TRBJ2-4, with TRBD1 matching 7 bases. The CDR3 here is CASSSRQGLAKNIQYF. CDR3 sequence (DNA): TGTGCCAGCAGTTCCCGACAGGGTCTAGCCAAAAACATTCAGTACTTC.